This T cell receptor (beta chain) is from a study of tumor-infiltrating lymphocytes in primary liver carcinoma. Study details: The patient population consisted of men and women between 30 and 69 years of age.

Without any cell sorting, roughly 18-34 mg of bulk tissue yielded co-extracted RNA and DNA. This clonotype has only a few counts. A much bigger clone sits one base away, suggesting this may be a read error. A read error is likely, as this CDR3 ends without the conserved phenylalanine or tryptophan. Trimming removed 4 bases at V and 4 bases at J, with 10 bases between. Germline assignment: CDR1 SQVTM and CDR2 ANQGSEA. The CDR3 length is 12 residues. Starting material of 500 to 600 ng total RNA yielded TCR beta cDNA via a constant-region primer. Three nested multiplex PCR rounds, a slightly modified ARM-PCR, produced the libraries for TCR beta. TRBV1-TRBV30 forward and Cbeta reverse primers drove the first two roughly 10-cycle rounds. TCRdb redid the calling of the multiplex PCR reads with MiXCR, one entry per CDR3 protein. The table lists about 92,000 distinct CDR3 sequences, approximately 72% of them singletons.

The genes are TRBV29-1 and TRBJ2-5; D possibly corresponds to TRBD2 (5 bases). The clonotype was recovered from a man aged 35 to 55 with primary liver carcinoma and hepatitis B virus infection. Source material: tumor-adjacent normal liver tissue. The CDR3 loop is CSVVGVGETQYL. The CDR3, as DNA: TGCAGCGTTGTCGGGGTGGGAGAGACCCAGTACCTC.